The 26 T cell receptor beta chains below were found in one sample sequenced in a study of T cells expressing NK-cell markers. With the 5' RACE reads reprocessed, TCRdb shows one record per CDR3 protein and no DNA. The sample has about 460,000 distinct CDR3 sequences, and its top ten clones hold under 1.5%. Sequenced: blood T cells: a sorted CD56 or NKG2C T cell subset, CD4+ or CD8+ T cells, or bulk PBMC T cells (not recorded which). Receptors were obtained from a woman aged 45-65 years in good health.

CDR3: CASSIGNNNEQFF. The chain carries TRBV19 and TRBJ2-1. The CDR3 is 13 amino acids. The germline CDR1 and CDR2 sequences are LNHDA and SQIVND (reference sequence).

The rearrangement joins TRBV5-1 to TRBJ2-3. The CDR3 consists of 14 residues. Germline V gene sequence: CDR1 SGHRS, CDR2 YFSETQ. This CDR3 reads CASSLGSDTDTQYF.

The CDR3 protein is CSATGDRAVQPQHF. The V and J genes are TRBV20-1 and TRBJ1-5; absent DNA, TCRdb's TRBD1 call cannot be checked. The CDR3 is made up of 14 amino acids. Germline V CDR1 and CDR2: DFQATT, SNEGSKA (reference sequence).

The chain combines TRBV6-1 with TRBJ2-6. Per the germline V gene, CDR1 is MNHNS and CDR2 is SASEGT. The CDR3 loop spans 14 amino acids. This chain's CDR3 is CASSALSGANVLTF.

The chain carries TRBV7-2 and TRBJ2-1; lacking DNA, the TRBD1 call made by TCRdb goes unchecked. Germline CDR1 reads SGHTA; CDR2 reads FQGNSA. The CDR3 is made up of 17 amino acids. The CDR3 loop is CASSRPGGAAGGYEQFF.

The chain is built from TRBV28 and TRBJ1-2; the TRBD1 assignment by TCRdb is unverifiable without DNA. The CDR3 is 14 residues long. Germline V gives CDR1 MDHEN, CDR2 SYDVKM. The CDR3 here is CASTPPGVPYGYTF.

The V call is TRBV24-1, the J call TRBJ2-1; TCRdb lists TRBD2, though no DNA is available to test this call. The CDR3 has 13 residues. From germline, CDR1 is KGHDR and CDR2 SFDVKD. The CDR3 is CATSASGRNEQFF.

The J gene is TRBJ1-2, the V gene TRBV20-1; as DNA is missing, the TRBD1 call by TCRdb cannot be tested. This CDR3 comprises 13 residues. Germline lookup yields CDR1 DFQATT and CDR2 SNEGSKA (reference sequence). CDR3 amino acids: CSARERTVHGYTF.

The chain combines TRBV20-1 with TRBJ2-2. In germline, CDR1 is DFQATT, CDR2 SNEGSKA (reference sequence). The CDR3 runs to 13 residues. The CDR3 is CSAETTNTGELFF.

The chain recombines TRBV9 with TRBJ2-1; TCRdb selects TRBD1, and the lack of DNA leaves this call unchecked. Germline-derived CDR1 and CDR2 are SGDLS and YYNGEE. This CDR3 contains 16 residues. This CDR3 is CASSAVPNLRDNEQFF.

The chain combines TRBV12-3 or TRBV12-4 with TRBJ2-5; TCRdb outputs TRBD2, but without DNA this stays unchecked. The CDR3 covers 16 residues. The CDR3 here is CASSLVASGPQETQYF.

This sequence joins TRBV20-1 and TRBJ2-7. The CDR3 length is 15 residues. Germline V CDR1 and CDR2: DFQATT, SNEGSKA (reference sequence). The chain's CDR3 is CSARDPSRPTYEQYF.

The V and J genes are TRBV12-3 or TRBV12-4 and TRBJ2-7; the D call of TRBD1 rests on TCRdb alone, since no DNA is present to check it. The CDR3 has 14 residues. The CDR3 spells CASSLRTGGGEQYF.

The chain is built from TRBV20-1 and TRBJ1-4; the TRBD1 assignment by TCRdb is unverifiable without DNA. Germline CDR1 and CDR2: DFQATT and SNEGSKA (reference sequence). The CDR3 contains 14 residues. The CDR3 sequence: CSASSTVQNEKLFF.

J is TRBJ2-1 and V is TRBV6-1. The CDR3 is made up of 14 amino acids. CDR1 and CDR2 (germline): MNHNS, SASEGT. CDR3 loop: CASSYLFVSNEQFF.

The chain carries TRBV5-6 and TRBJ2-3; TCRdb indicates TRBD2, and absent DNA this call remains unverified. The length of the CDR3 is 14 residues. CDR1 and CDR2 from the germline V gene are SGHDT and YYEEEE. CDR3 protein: CASSLGGRPDTQYF.

CDR3 region: CASRGRTEQFF. The genes are TRBV12-3 or TRBV12-4 and TRBJ2-1; TCRdb's D call, TRBD1, is unchecked because there is no DNA. The CDR3 is 11 residues long.

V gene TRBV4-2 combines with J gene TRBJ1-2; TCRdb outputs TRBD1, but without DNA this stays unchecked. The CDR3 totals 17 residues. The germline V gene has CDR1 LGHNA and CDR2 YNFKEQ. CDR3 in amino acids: CASSQRPRDRVHYGYTF.

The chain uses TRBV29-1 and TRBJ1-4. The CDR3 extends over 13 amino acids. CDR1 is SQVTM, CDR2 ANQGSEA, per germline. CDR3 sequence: CSVSFSKGEKLFF. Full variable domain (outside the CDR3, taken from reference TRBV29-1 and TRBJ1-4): SAVISQKPSRDICQRGTSLTIQCQVDSQVTMMFWYRQQPGQSLTLIATANQGSEATYESGFVIDKFPISRPNLTFSTLTVSNMSPEDSSIYLCSVSFSKGEKLFFGSGTQLSVL.

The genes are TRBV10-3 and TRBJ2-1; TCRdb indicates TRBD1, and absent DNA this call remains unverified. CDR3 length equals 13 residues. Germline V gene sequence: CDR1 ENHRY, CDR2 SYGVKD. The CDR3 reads CATGVDLTNEQFF.

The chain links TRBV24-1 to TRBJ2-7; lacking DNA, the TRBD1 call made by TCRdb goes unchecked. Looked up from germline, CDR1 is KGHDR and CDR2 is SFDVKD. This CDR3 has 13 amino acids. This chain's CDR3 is CATSGTGTYEQYF.

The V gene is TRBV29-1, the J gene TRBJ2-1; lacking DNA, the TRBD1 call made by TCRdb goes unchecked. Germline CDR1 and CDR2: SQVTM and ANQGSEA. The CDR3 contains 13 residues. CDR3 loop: CSAGQGFYNEQFF.

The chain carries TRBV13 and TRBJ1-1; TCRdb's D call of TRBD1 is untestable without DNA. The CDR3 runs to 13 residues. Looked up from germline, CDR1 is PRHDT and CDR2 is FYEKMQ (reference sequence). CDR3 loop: CASSPIQGSEAFF. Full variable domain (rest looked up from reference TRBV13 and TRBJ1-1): AAGVIQSPRHLIKEKRETATLKCYPIPRHDTVYWYQQGPGQDPQFLISFYEKMQSDKGSIPDRFSAQQFSDYHSELNMSSLELGDSALYFCASSPIQGSEAFFGQGTRLTVV.

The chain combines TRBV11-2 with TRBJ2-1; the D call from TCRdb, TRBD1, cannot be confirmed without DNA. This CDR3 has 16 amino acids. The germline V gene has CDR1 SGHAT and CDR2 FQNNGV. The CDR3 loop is CASRPLRDSHYNEQFF.

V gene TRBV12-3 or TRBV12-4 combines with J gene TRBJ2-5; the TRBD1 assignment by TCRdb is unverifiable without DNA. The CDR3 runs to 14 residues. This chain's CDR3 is CASTRRGAGETQYF.

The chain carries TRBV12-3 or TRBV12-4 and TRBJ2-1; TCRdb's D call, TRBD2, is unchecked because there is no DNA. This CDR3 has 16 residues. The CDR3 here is CASSGGSGNSYNEQFF.